These 32 T cell receptor beta chains originate from one sample sequenced in a study of early T cells in non-severe SARS-CoV-2 infection. TCRdb called the 5' RACE reads again in MiXCR, with one record for every CDR3 protein. The sample consists of some 96,000 distinct CDR3 sequences, over 10% of them appearing once. Material: whole blood. Receptor source: an adult who was a healthcare worker with PCR-confirmed SARS-CoV-2 infection or an uninfected control (not recorded which).

This clonotype was counted many times. This sequence joins TRBV3-1 and TRBJ1-3; TRBD1 might be the D (5 bases). V lost 1 base to trimming and J lost 0 bases, with 13 bases between them. CDR1 is LGHDT and CDR2 is YNNKEL in the germline V gene (reference sequence). There are 17 residues in the CDR3. Written as DNA, the CDR3 is TGTGCCAGCAGCCAAGGGACCAGACAGCTCTCTGGAAACACCATATATTTT. Protein sequence: CASSQGTRQLSGNTIYF. Supplemented by reference TRBV3-1 and TRBJ1-3, the full variable domain reads DTAVSQTPKYLVTQMGNDKSIKCEQNLGHDTMYWYKQDSKKFLKIMFSYNNKELIINETVPNRFSPKSPDKAHLNLHINSLELGDSAVYFCASSQGTRQLSGNTIYFGEGSWLTVV.

In its sample, this clonotype was seen a few times. This sequence joins TRBV29-1 and TRBJ2-1; 15 bases map to TRBD2. V dropped 6 bases and J dropped 5; count of bases not matched to a gene: 8. There are 16 residues in the CDR3. Germline V CDR1 and CDR2: SQVTM, ANQGSEA. DNA for the CDR3: TGCAGCGTCTCCGGACTAGCGGGGGGGGACGACAATGAGCAGTTCTTC. Its translation is CSVSGLAGGDDNEQFF.

The table lists this clonotype with many counts. V gene TRBV6-2 or TRBV6-3 combines with J gene TRBJ2-3, with D possibly matching TRBD2 (7 bases). This CDR3 is built from 13 residues. V was trimmed by 7 bases and J by 4 bases, leaving 12 bases between them. Germline V CDR1 and CDR2: MNHEY, SVGEGT. The CDR3 here is CASKGGGADTQYF. CDR3 DNA sequence: TGTGCCAGCAAAGGAGGGGGGGCAGATACGCAGTATTTT.

The CDR3 coding sequence is TGCAGCGTTGAAGGGGCGCAACGGAGTGATACGCAGTATTTT. Translated: CSVEGAQRSDTQYF. J is TRBJ2-3 and V is TRBV29-1; D remains ambiguous. The CDR3 has 14 residues. V was pared by 1 base and J by 6 bases, with 14 bases between. CDR1 is SQVTM, CDR2 ANQGSEA, per germline.

This clonotype was found a few times. This chain connects TRBV5-1 to TRBJ2-7, with 7 bases aligning to TRBD1. This CDR3 is built from 13 residues. CDR1 is SGHRS and CDR2 is YFSETQ in the germline V gene. Germline trimming cut 4 bases from V and 2 bases from J; bases unmatched to any gene: 3. DNA of the CDR3: TGCGCCAGCAGCCAGACAGGGACCTACGAGCAGTACTTC. Amino acid sequence: CASSQTGTYEQYF. Drawing the rest from reference TRBV5-1 and TRBJ2-7, the complete variable domain is KAGVTQTPRYLIKTRGQQVTLSCSPISGHRSVSWYQQTPGQGLQFLFEYFSETQRNKGNFPGRFSGRQFSNSRSEMNVSTLELGDSALYLCASSQTGTYEQYFGPGTRLTVT.

Notes on this clonotype: A much bigger clone sits one base away, suggesting this may be a read error. CDR3 sequence reads: CSVEDNTEAFF. The CDR3 bases are TGCAGCGTTGAAGACAACACTGAAGCTTTCTTT. The chain recombines TRBV29-1 with TRBJ1-1; D is ambiguous. Deletions cut 0 bases from V and 2 bases from J, with 1 base between. The CDR3 has 11 residues. Looked up from germline, CDR1 is SQVTM and CDR2 is ANQGSEA. Combining the CDR3 with reference TRBV29-1 and TRBJ1-1 gives the whole variable domain SAVISQKPSRDICQRGTSLTIQCQVDSQVTMMFWYRQQPGQSLTLIATANQGSEATYESGFVIDKFPISRPNLTFSTLTVSNMSPEDSSIYLCSVEDNTEAFFGQGTRLTVV.

In this sample, this clonotype turned up many times. V is TRBV20-1 and J is TRBJ1-2; D call uncertain. The CDR3 spans 10 residues. V was cut by 6 bases and J by 8 bases, with 10 bases left in between. Germline assignment: CDR1 DFQATT and CDR2 SNEGSKA (reference sequence). The DNA for the CDR3 is TGCAGTGCCCTGCCCGGGGGCTACACCTTC. Its protein product is CSALPGGYTF.

This clonotype has more than one count but fewer than ten. The chain links TRBV2 to TRBJ2-2; TRBD1 might be the D (6 bases). Germline CDR1 SNHLY, CDR2 FYNNEI. There are 14 residues in the CDR3. CDR3 sequence (DNA): TGTGCAAATGGCAGGGGCTCGAACACCGGGGAGCTGTTTTTT. It is translated as CANGRGSNTGELFF.

At least ten counts were recorded for this clonotype. V is TRBV20-1 and J is TRBJ1-2; 7 nucleotides align to TRBD1. The CDR3 runs to 14 residues. The V gene's germline CDR1 is DFQATT and CDR2 SNEGSKA (reference sequence). The J segment lost 4 bases and the V segment lost 6 bases, leaving 11 bases of the junction unmatched. The CDR3 DNA is TGCAGTGCCGTCGACAGGGTAGTTAGCTATGGCTACACCTTC. It yields the protein CSAVDRVVSYGYTF.

Note on this clonotype: Being one base from a much bigger clone, this may be a read error. The chain carries TRBV6-2 or TRBV6-3 and TRBJ2-1; 10 nucleotides line up with TRBD1. This CDR3 contains 15 residues. The trim removed 6 bases at V and 12 bases at J, leaving 14 bases unmatched. The germline V gene encodes CDR1 MNHEY and CDR2 SVGEGT. The DNA of the CDR3 is TGTGCCAGCAGCCCCCCGGGACAGGGGTCCCGAGGGCAGTTCTTC. It specifies CASSPPGQGSRGQFF.

V gene TRBV7-2 combines with J gene TRBJ2-3, with D possibly matching TRBD2 (5 bases). The germline CDR1 and CDR2 sequences are SGHTA and FQGNSA. The V end was cut by 1 base, the J end by 0 bases, with 11 bases between. This CDR3 is 16 amino acids long. The CDR3 DNA is TGTGCCAGCAGCTTAGATTCGGGGTGGAGCACAGATACGCAGTATTTT. This sequence encodes CASSLDSGWSTDTQYF.

The chain links TRBV29-1 to TRBJ1-2, with a tentative D call TRBD1 (5 bases). Germline V lookup: CDR1 SQVTM, CDR2 ANQGSEA. This CDR3 is built from 10 residues. Trimming shortened V by 6 bases and J by 6 bases, and 8 bases separated the two germline ends. CDR3 sequence (DNA): TGCAGCGTCGACAGCGATGGCTACACCTTC. This gives the protein CSVDSDGYTF.

This clonotype has at least ten counts. V and J are TRBV11-3 and TRBJ1-1; D not resolved. The CDR3 consists of 13 residues. Germline CDR1 is SGHNT and CDR2 is YENEEA. Trimming stripped 4 bases from V and 0 bases from J, with 6 bases between. The CDR3: CASSSTVNTEAFF. Written as DNA, the CDR3 is TGTGCCAGCAGCTCCACGGTGAACACTGAAGCTTTCTTT.

This clonotype was counted between two and nine times. V is TRBV28 and J is TRBJ1-6; no clear D gene. Germline lookup yields CDR1 MDHEN and CDR2 SYDVKM. This CDR3 region has 14 residues. Trimming cost V 8 bases and J 10 bases, with 18 bases left between them. CDR3 DNA sequence: TGTGCCAGCCGCCCCTCGCCGGCGGGCTCACCCCTCCACTTT. Translated, it gives CASRPSPAGSPLHF.

The sample holds a few counts of this clonotype. The gene calls are TRBV12-3 or TRBV12-4 and TRBJ2-5; D call uncertain. The V end lost 4 bases, the J end lost 5 bases, and 11 bases lay between the germline ends. This CDR3 is built from 13 residues. CDR3 nucleotide sequence: TGTGCCAGCAGTTCGGCAGGTCGGGAGACCCAGTACTTC. Protein sequence: CASSSAGRETQYF.

The chain couples TRBV28 to TRBJ2-7; D may match TRBD1 or TRBD2 (6 bases each). V lost 9 bases to trimming and J lost 0 bases, with 15 bases between them. The CDR3 runs 14 residues. CDR1 MDHEN and CDR2 SYDVKM come from the germline V gene. The CDR3: CASFRGATSYEQYF. DNA for the CDR3: TGTGCCAGTTTTAGGGGGGCAACCTCCTACGAGCAGTACTTC.

Concerning this clonotype: With a much larger clone just one base away, this may be a read error. The chain carries TRBV5-1 and TRBJ2-3, with D hard to call. Germline V gene sequence: CDR1 SGHRS, CDR2 YFSETQ. This CDR3 region has 14 residues. In nucleotides, the CDR3 is TGCGCCAGCAGCCTCTTTAGTAGCACAGATACGCGGTATTTT. Translated, it gives CASSLFSSTDTRYF.

This clonotype was found a few times. V is TRBV7-9 and J is TRBJ2-7, with D uncertain. The CDR3 contains 17 residues. CDR1 and CDR2 from the germline V gene are SEHNR and FQNEAQ (reference sequence). V shed 2 bases and J shed 3 bases, with 20 bases lying between them. The DNA of the CDR3 is TGTGCCAGCAGCTTATTCTCAGGATCCCTGGCCTTCTACGAGCAGTACTTC. Protein sequence: CASSLFSGSLAFYEQYF.

The V and J genes are TRBV28 and TRBJ2-3; unclear D gene. Trimming left V 7 bases short and J 6 bases short, with 8 bases between. The germline gives CDR1 MDHEN, CDR2 SYDVKM. This CDR3 spans 11 amino acids. CDR3 sequence (DNA): TGTGCCAGCACGTCCCAGGATACGCAGTATTTT. Protein product: CASTSQDTQYF.

There are many counts of this clonotype. The V call is TRBV5-6, the J call TRBJ2-1; 9 nucleotides match TRBD2. The CDR3 totals 14 residues. Germline V CDR1 and CDR2: SGHDT, YYEEEE. The J segment lost 7 bases and the V segment lost 2 bases, leaving 4 bases of the junction unmatched. The CDR3 loop reads CASSLGLARNEQFF. The CDR3 DNA reads as TGTGCCAGCAGCTTAGGACTAGCGAGGAATGAGCAGTTCTTC.

The sample holds many counts of this clonotype. The V and J genes are TRBV11-2 and TRBJ1-1; D unclear. The CDR3 length is 14 residues. The germline V gene has CDR1 SGHAT and CDR2 FQNNGV. V gave up 0 bases and J gave up 10 bases, with 15 bases separating them. The CDR3 coding sequence is TGTGCCAGCAGCTTAGAATCGGGGATTGAGCCAGCTTTCTTT. This gives the protein CASSLESGIEPAFF.

This clonotype has only a few counts. The chain couples TRBV28 to TRBJ1-2; TRBD1 matches 7 bases. Per germline, CDR1 MDHEN and CDR2 SYDVKM. The CDR3 runs to 12 residues. With 8 bases clipped from V and 5 bases from J, the junction kept 5 bases outside the gene matches. The CDR3 coding sequence is TGTGCCAGCCGGGACAGAGCTTATGGCTACACCTTC. Its translation is CASRDRAYGYTF.

This clonotype showed up just a few times. This chain links TRBV20-1 with TRBJ2-5; D might be TRBD1 or TRBD2, each matching 5 bases. The CDR3 totals 13 residues. Trimming removed 6 bases from V and 2 bases from J, with 13 bases in between. Germline CDR1 reads DFQATT; CDR2 reads SNEGSKA (reference sequence). The CDR3 spells CSANTGGQETQYF. DNA of the CDR3: TGCAGTGCGAACACAGGAGGTCAAGAGACCCAGTACTTC.

This clonotype came up many times. This chain joins TRBV7-9 and TRBJ2-1; 8 bases agree with TRBD2. Germline CDR1 and CDR2: SEHNR and FQNEAQ (reference sequence). CDR3 size: 14 residues. Trimming took 5 bases from V and 6 from J; bases not matched to a gene: 6. The CDR3 sequence is CASSAAGAGNEQFF. In DNA form, the CDR3 reads TGTGCCAGCAGCGCAGCGGGGGCGGGCAATGAGCAGTTCTTC. The full variable domain, in which reference TRBV7-9 and TRBJ2-1 provide the parts outside the CDR3, is DTGVSQNPRHKITKRGQNVTFRCDPISEHNRLYWYRQTLGQGPEFLTYFQNEAQLEKSRLLSDRFSAERPKGSFSTLEIQRTEQGDSAMYLCASSAAGAGNEQFFGPGTRLTVL.

This chain links TRBV6-2 or TRBV6-3 with TRBJ1-5; tentatively, D is TRBD1 (6 bases). With 5 bases removed from V and 0 bases from J, the gap between germline ends came to 11 bases. The CDR3 runs 15 residues. CDR1 MNHEY and CDR2 SVGEGT come from the germline V gene. DNA of the CDR3: TGTGCCAGCAGTATACAGGGAACTAGCAATCAGCCCCAGCATTTT. Translating gives CASSIQGTSNQPQHF.

This clonotype was recorded at least ten times. The chain combines TRBV18 with TRBJ2-3; 8 nucleotides match TRBD1. Germline loops: CDR1 KGHSH, CDR2 LQKENI. V shed 1 base and J 9 bases; nucleotides not matched to a gene: 9. The CDR3 length is 15 residues. CDR3 coding DNA: TGTGCCAGCTCACCACGGCAGGGGGCCCAGAAGACGCAGTATTTT. Translated: CASSPRQGAQKTQYF. Full variable domain (rest looked up from reference TRBV18 and TRBJ2-3): NAGVMQNPRHLVRRRGQEARLRCSPMKGHSHVYWYRQLPEEGLKFMVYLQKENIIDESGMPKERFSAEFPKEGPSILRIQQVVRGDSAAYFCASSPRQGAQKTQYFGPGTRLTVL.

V is TRBV5-6 and J is TRBJ1-3; 7 bases match TRBD1. The CDR3 has 14 amino acids. Germline CDR1 reads SGHDT; CDR2 reads YYEEEE. V dropped 0 bases and J dropped 4; count of bases not matched to a gene: 1. The CDR3 here is CASSLGGQGNTIYF. In nucleotides, the CDR3 is TGTGCCAGCAGCTTGGGGGGACAGGGAAACACCATATATTTT.

This rearrangement joins TRBV7-9 to TRBJ2-5, with TRBD1 as a possible D gene (5 bases). The length of the CDR3 is 13 residues. CDR1 is SEHNR and CDR2 is FQNEAQ in the germline V gene (reference sequence). V lost 0 bases, J lost 5 bases, and 7 bases lay in between. The CDR3, as DNA: TGTGCCAGCAGCTTAGCAGGGGCTGAGACCCAGTACTTC. Its protein is CASSLAGAETQYF.

This clonotype is judged medium-sized. V gene TRBV28 combines with J gene TRBJ2-7; unclear D gene. The CDR3 runs 14 residues. Trimming stripped 6 bases from V and 4 bases from J, with 16 bases between. Looked up from germline, CDR1 is MDHEN and CDR2 is SYDVKM. The CDR3: CASSDFPDLYEQYF. CDR3 sequence (DNA): TGTGCCAGCAGCGACTTCCCCGATTTGTACGAGCAGTACTTC. Using reference TRBV28 and TRBJ2-7 for the parts outside the CDR3, the full variable domain is DVKVTQSSRYLVKRTGEKVFLECVQDMDHENMFWYRQDPGLGLRLIYFSYDVKMKEKGDIPEGYSVSREKKERFSLILESASTNQTSMYLCASSDFPDLYEQYFGPGTRLTVT.

This clonotype has more than one count but fewer than ten. The chain joins TRBV15 to TRBJ2-5; the D is unclear. Trimming left V 2 bases short and J 1 base short, with 5 bases between. The CDR3 is made up of 13 amino acids. From germline, CDR1 is LNHNV and CDR2 YYDKDF (reference sequence). The CDR3 DNA follows: TGTGCCACCAGCAGATATGTCCAAGAGACCCAGTACTTC. Encoded protein: CATSRYVQETQYF.

This clonotype was counted ten times or more. The rearrangement links TRBV25-1 to TRBJ2-6, with TRBD1 matching over 10 bases. The CDR3 covers 16 residues. With V trimmed by 2 bases and J by 3 bases, 1 base remained unmatched. Germline V gene data show CDR1 as MGHDK and CDR2 as SYGVNS. Written as DNA, the CDR3 is TGTGCCAGCAGTGAAGACAGGGGGCATGGGGCCAACGTCCTGACTTTC. Translated, it gives CASSEDRGHGANVLTF.

The CDR3 protein is CSVAEETQYF. The CDR3 nucleotides read TGCAGCGTTGCTGAGGAGACCCAGTACTTC. The chain is built from TRBV29-1 and TRBJ2-5, with D unresolved. The CDR3 has 10 residues. The V end was cut by 4 bases, the J end by 5 bases, with 5 bases between. Germline CDR1 reads SQVTM; CDR2 reads ANQGSEA.